These T cell receptor beta chains were read from a single sample in a study of memory CD4+ T cells and cytomegalovirus serostatus. The method was immunoSEQ multiplex PCR; TCRdb's version includes in-frame clones alone and lacks a portion of them. The sample has approximately 27,000 clones, around 76% seen once. The sequenced sample consisted of memory CD4+ T cells from blood. The source is an adult in good health and CMV-seronegative. Each CDR3 is given with its conserved first and last residue. A D gene is named only where the DNA matches it firmly. The size entry is marked missing in some rows and otherwise reads once, few, many or a size class.

-,TRBV19,TRBJ2-3,-,CASTPTKSDTQYF,TGTGCCAGTACCCCTACTAAGTCAGATACGCAGTATTTT
-,TRBV7-9,TRBJ1-1,-,CASSLSKIMGEAFF,TGTGCCAGCAGCTTAAGTAAAATCATGGGGGAAGCTTTCTTT
-,TRBV4-1,TRBJ1-1,-,CASSQDLGWGQGSSEAFF,TGCGCCAGCAGCCAAGATCTGGGATGGGGGCAGGGGTCTTCTGAAGCTTTCTTT
TRBD1,TRBV14,TRBJ1-2,few,CASSPLGQLNYGYTF,TGTGCCAGCAGCCCCTTGGGACAGCTGAACTATGGCTACACCTTC
-,TRBV19,TRBJ2-7,-,CASSLTWSSYEQYF,TGTGCCAGTAGTTTGACTTGGAGCTCCTACGAGCAGTACTTC
-,TRBV27,TRBJ2-5,-,CASSSLGSGPAPQYF,TGTGCCAGCAGTTCTCTGGGGAGCGGGCCCGCGCCCCAGTACTTC
TRBD1,TRBV7-2,TRBJ2-7,once,CASDAGTGIHEQYF,TGTGCCAGCGACGCGGGGACAGGGATCCACGAGCAGTACTTC
-,TRBV7-2,TRBJ1-2,-,CASSPGRHYGYTF,TGTGCCAGCAGCCCTGGCAGACACTATGGCTACACCTTC
-,TRBV12-5,TRBJ2-5,-,CASGLVLRAETQYF,TGTGCTAGTGGTTTGGTACTCAGGGCGGAGACCCAGTACTTC
-,TRBV19,TRBJ2-7,-,CASSIVHQGSNEQYF,TGTGCCAGTAGTATCGTCCACCAAGGGTCCAACGAGCAGTACTTC
-,TRBV7-2,TRBJ2-3,-,CASSLVRGSSTDTQYF,TGTGCCAGCAGCTTAGTTCGGGGATCTAGCACAGATACGCAGTATTTT
-,TRBV10-2,TRBJ1-6,-,CASSELQGNNSPLHF,TGCGCCAGCAGTGAGCTACAGGGAAATAATTCACCCCTCCACTTT
-,TRBV7-2,TRBJ1-1,-,CASRRDNGYTEAFF,TGTGCCAGCAGGCGGGACAACGGATACACTGAAGCTTTCTTT
TRBD2,TRBV28,TRBJ2-3,-,CASSFLGGVAGGQADTQYF,TGTGCCAGCAGTTTCCTCGGCGGGGTAGCGGGAGGGCAGGCAGATACGCAGTATTTT
TRBD2,TRBV10-3,TRBJ2-1,-,CAISDNSGRADAEQFF,TGTGCCATCAGTGATAATAGCGGGAGGGCCGATGCGGAGCAGTTCTTC
TRBD1,TRBV10-2,TRBJ2-7,-,CASRQGSYEQYF,TGCGCCAGCAGACAGGGGTCCTACGAGCAGTACTTC